The 7 T cell receptor beta chains below were found in one sample sequenced in a study of cytomegalovirus exposure and HLA in healthy donors. PCR employed 60 Vbeta and 13 Jbeta primers. Sequenced by immunoSEQ multiplex PCR; TCRdb stores in-frame clones only, minus some. The table records tens of thousands of clones, roughly 79% of them present only once. Sequencing used PBMCs. These TCRs come from a man aged 25-40 years in good health and CMV-seronegative.

The chain carries TRBV4-1 and TRBJ1-5, with TRBD1 as a possible D gene (5 bases). There are 17 residues in the CDR3. V was cut by 2 bases and J by 5 bases, with 19 bases left in between. Germline V gene lookup returns CDR1 MGHRA and CDR2 YSYEKL. This CDR3 reads CASSQIGTSSGDQPQHF. The CDR3 DNA reads TGCGCCAGCAGCCAAATCGGGACTTCGAGTGGCGATCAGCCCCAGCATTTT.

The chain recombines TRBV9 with TRBJ2-1; 8 nucleotides match TRBD2. The CDR3 has 17 amino acids. Trimming took 1 base from V and 4 from J; bases not matched to a gene: 10. Germline-derived CDR1 and CDR2 are SGDLS and YYNGEE. The CDR3 region is CASSVLGSGGWYNEQFF. The CDR3 DNA sequence: TGTGCCAGCAGCGTACTAGGGTCGGGAGGGTGGTACAATGAGCAGTTCTTC.

This chain uses TRBV7-6 with TRBJ1-1, with no clear D. CDR3 length: 13 residues. Germline CDR1 reads SGHVS; CDR2 reads FNYEAQ. Trimming removed 3 bases at V and 1 base at J, with 6 bases between. CDR3 in amino acids: CASSLQENTEAFF. Written as DNA, the CDR3 is TGTGCCAGCAGCTTGCAGGAGAACACTGAAGCTTTCTTT.

This sequence joins TRBV10-2 and TRBJ1-5, with a weak D call TRBD1 (5 bases). The CDR3 loop spans 15 amino acids. Germline V gene lookup returns CDR1 WSHSY and CDR2 SAAADI. V was trimmed by 7 bases and J by 3 bases, leaving 16 bases between them. CDR3: CASNVGQGNNQPQHF. The CDR3, as DNA: TGCGCCAGCAATGTGGGTCAGGGTAACAATCAGCCCCAGCATTTT.

CDR3 sequence reads: CSVEEGQGPNTEAFF. The CDR3 DNA reads TGCAGCGTTGAAGAGGGACAGGGACCGAACACTGAAGCTTTCTTT. J is TRBJ1-1 and V is TRBV29-1; 9 positions match TRBD1. CDR3 length equals 15 residues. The germline CDR1 and CDR2 sequences are SQVTM and ANQGSEA. J was trimmed by 1 base and V by 0 bases; bases with no gene match: 3.

This rearrangement joins TRBV13 to TRBJ2-1; 14 bases line up with TRBD2. Germline loops: CDR1 PRHDT, CDR2 FYEKMQ (reference sequence). The CDR3 loop spans 15 amino acids. V was clipped by 4 bases and J by 6 bases; unmatched bases: 2. Here the CDR3 DNA reads TGTGCCAGCAGCTACGGGACTAGCGGGGGCAATGAGCAGTTCTTC. This codes for CASSYGTSGGNEQFF.

The chain joins TRBV6-1 to TRBJ1-2; 11 bases map to TRBD1. CDR3 length equals 18 residues. Germline loops: CDR1 MNHNS, CDR2 SASEGT. Losses at the gene ends were 4 bases for V and 4 bases for J; bases not matched to a gene: 14. Written as DNA, the CDR3 is TGTGCCAGCAGTGGGGGTCGGACAGGGGGCGGATTTTTCTATGGCTACACCTTC. This sequence encodes CASSGGRTGGGFFYGYTF.